This section outlines one TCR beta chain sequence together with its context. These data originate in a study of blood T cell repertoires in COVID-19. Deletions cut 1 base from V and 2 bases from J, with 9 bases between. Germline V gene sequence: CDR1 LGHDT, CDR2 YNNKEL (reference sequence). This CDR3 has 15 amino acids. Participants were aged roughly 18 to 95 years, lived in under 25 US areas, and enrolled virtually. Data came from immunoSEQ multiplex PCR; TCRdb stores just in-frame clones and leaves some out. The sample comprises under 200,000 clones, about four fifths of which are singletons, and 3% to 3.5% rests with the top ten.

The chain has TRBV3-1 (or the pseudogene TRBV3-2) and TRBJ2-1, with unresolved D. This clonotype originated in a woman younger than 45 who had been exposed to COVID-19. The source material was PBMCs or T cells enriched from blood (not recorded which). The DNA of the CDR3 is TGTGCCAGCAGCCAAGTATCTGTTACCTACAATGAGCAGTTCTTC. Its translation: CASSQVSVTYNEQFF.